This T cell receptor beta chain was captured in a study of human T cells and chemical hapten exposure. Whole-study results and caveats: TCRs whose frequency exceeded 1 in 1000 remained the same following DPC sensitization.

The library tagged individual cDNA molecules with unique molecular identifiers. TCRdb itself ran the RACE reads through MiXCR, one entry per CDR3 protein. The sample gives 70,000 to 95,000 distinct CDR3 sequences, about 6.6% of which show up once; approximately 1.2% is in the top ten. Trimming cost V 0 bases and J 2 bases, with 13 bases left between them. The CDR3 has 15 residues. Germline CDR1 and CDR2: DFQATT and SNEGSKA (reference sequence). Turning to this clonotype: Antigen unknown.

Regarding time point: patch test 2, 6 weeks after DPC sensitization. Treatment of the sample: therapeutic diphenylcyclopropenone sensitization with weekly scalp DPC. It was unfractionated whole blood from which total RNA was extracted. V is TRBV20-1 and J is TRBJ2-5; D unclear. Specimen: whole blood, collected in connection with sensitization to the hapten diphenylcyclopropenone (DPC). The source of this sequence is a woman in her thirties with alopecia areata. Some clones in this sample may be carry-over from other donors' samples. In DNA form, the CDR3 reads TGCAGTGCTAGAGAATTTTCAGCGCGGCAAGAGACCCAGTACTTC. Translation gives CSAREFSARQETQYF.